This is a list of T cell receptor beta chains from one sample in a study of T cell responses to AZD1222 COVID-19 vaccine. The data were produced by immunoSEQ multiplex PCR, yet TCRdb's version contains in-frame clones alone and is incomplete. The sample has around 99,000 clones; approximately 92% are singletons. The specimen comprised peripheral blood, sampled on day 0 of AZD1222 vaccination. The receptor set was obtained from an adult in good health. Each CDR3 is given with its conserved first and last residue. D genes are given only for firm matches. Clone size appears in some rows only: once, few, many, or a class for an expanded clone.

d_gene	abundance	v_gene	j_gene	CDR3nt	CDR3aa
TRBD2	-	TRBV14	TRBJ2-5	TGTGCCAGCAGCCAAGGCCGCCTATTAGCGGGGGTCGAGACCCAGTACTTC	CASSQGRLLAGVETQYF
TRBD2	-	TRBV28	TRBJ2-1	TGTGCCAGCAGACCGGGAGGGCCTATATCTTCCCAGTTCTTC	CASRPGGPISSQFF
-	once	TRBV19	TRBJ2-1	TGTGCCAGTAGTCTATTACCGGGACTCCTCAATGAGCAGTTCTTC	CASSLLPGLLNEQFF
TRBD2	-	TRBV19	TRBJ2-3	TGTGCCAGTAGTAGGAGCGGGAGAGGGACAGATACGCAGTATTTT	CASSRSGRGTDTQYF
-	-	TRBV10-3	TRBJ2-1	TGTGCCATCACCCAAAAGGGGCTAGCTGGGGAGCAGTTCTTC	CAITQKGLAGEQFF
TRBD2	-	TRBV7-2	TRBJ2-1	TGTGCCAGCAGCCCGGTCCTAGCGGGGCCGCGGAATGAGCAGTTCTTC	CASSPVLAGPRNEQFF
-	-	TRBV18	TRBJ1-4	TGTGCCAGCTCACCAGGGGGTATTAATGAAAAACTGTTTTTT	CASSPGGINEKLFF
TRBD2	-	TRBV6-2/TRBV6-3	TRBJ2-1	TGTGCCAGCAGCAAACTAGCGGGAGTGTCCTACAATGAGCAGTTCTTC	CASSKLAGVSYNEQFF
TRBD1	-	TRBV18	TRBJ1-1	TGTGCCAGCTCGTATGGACAGGGGATGACTGAAGCTTTCTTT	CASSYGQGMTEAFF
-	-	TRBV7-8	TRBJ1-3	TGTGCCAGCAGCTTAGGAGGCCGAGGTCCCTCTGGAAACACCATATATTTT	CASSLGGRGPSGNTIYF
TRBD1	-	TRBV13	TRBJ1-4	TGTGCCAGCAGCTTAAACAGGGGAGATGAAAAACTGTTTTTT	CASSLNRGDEKLFF
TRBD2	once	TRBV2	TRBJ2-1	TGTGCCAGCAGTTCAATCAGCGGGGGGATTACGAATGAGCAGTTCTTC	CASSSISGGITNEQFF
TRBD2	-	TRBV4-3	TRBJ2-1	TGCGCCAGCAGCCAAGATCGGGCTAGCGGAAGGTACAATGAGCAGTTCTTC	CASSQDRASGRYNEQFF
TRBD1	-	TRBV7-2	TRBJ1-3	TGTGCCAGCAGACCGCCGGGACAGGGTCGGAACACCATATATTTT	CASRPPGQGRNTIYF
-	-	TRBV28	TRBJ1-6	TGTGCCAGCAGTTCAGAGGACTATAATTCACCCCTCCACTTT	CASSSEDYNSPLHF
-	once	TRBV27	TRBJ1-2	TGTGCCAGCAGTTTTTCTAGGGCGTTGGATGGCTACACCTTC	CASSFSRALDGYTF
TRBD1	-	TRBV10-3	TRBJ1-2	TGTGCCATCAGTGTCGCAGGGGGTAGCTATGGCTACACCTTC	CAISVAGGSYGYTF
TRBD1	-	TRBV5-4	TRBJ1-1	TGTGCCAGCAGTTACGGACAGGGTAATGCTTTCTTT	CASSYGQGNAFF
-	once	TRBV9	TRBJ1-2	TGTGCCAGCAGCGCGACAGGCCACTTGGACTATGGCTACACCTTC	CASSATGHLDYGYTF
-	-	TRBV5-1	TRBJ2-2	TGCGCCAGCAGCTTGGTTGTGGACACCGGGGAGCTGTTTTTT	CASSLVVDTGELFF